These T cell receptor beta chains were read from a single sample in a study of siplizumab effects on memory and regulatory T cells. Some clones are missing from TCRdb's copy, which holds only in-frame ones; the method was immunoSEQ multiplex PCR. This table has over 80,000 clones, about 93% appearing once. The sequenced material came from non-Treg CD4+ T cells sorted from blood. These receptors were taken from a human donor in good health. Each CDR3 is given with its conserved first and last residue. Fields, in order: D gene, clone size, V gene, J gene, CDR3 protein, CDR3 DNA. The D gene is left open where the match is weak. Clone size is stated in some rows and not others, as once, few, many or a class when expanded.

D gene: TRBD2
clone size: few
V gene: TRBV6-5
J gene: TRBJ2-7
CDR3 protein: CASSYSTSGGNEQYF
CDR3 DNA: TGTGCCAGCAGTTACTCGACATCGGGGGGTAACGAGCAGTACTTC

D gene: -
clone size: -
V gene: TRBV28
J gene: TRBJ1-5
CDR3 protein: CASIRNSNQPQHF
CDR3 DNA: TGTGCCTCTATTAGGAATAGCAATCAGCCCCAGCATTTT

D gene: TRBD1
clone size: -
V gene: TRBV2
J gene: TRBJ1-5
CDR3 protein: CASSEALRGGNQPQHF
CDR3 DNA: TGTGCCAGCAGTGAAGCCCTCAGGGGGGGGAATCAGCCCCAGCATTTT

D gene: TRBD1
clone size: -
V gene: TRBV28
J gene: TRBJ1-2
CDR3 protein: CASSFLIDRAYGYTF
CDR3 DNA: TGTGCCAGCAGTTTCCTAATCGACAGGGCCTATGGCTACACCTTC

D gene: -
clone size: -
V gene: TRBV29-1
J gene: TRBJ2-1
CDR3 protein: CSVDWGSYNEQFF
CDR3 DNA: TGCAGCGTCGACTGGGGCTCCTACAATGAGCAGTTCTTC

D gene: -
clone size: -
V gene: TRBV28
J gene: TRBJ2-2
CDR3 protein: CASSLFRELFF
CDR3 DNA: TGTGCCAGCAGTTTATTTAGGGAGCTGTTTTTT

D gene: -
clone size: -
V gene: TRBV25-1
J gene: TRBJ2-4
CDR3 protein: CASPSNIQYF
CDR3 DNA: TGTGCCAGCCCTTCAAACATTCAGTACTTC

D gene: TRBD1
clone size: -
V gene: TRBV11-3
J gene: TRBJ1-6
CDR3 protein: CASRTGNSPLHF
CDR3 DNA: TGTGCCAGCAGGACAGGGAATTCACCCCTCCACTTT

D gene: -
clone size: -
V gene: TRBV6-6
J gene: TRBJ2-6
CDR3 protein: CASSPNSSGANVLTF
CDR3 DNA: TGTGCCAGCAGTCCTAATAGCTCTGGGGCCAACGTCCTGACTTTC

D gene: TRBD2
clone size: -
V gene: TRBV7-9
J gene: TRBJ2-1
CDR3 protein: CASSLGGGREQFF
CDR3 DNA: TGTGCCAGCAGCTTAGGCGGGGGGCGGGAGCAGTTCTTC

D gene: -
clone size: -
V gene: TRBV9
J gene: TRBJ1-2
CDR3 protein: CASSLRLAANYGYTF
CDR3 DNA: TGTGCCAGCAGCTTACGACTGGCAGCTAACTATGGCTACACCTTC

D gene: -
clone size: -
V gene: TRBV23-1
J gene: TRBJ2-1
CDR3 protein: CASSHERDEQFF
CDR3 DNA: TGCGCCAGCAGTCATGAGAGGGATGAGCAGTTCTTC

D gene: TRBD2
clone size: -
V gene: TRBV5-4
J gene: TRBJ2-5
CDR3 protein: CASSSSGLEGPGYF
CDR3 DNA: TGTGCCAGCAGCTCGTCGGGACTAGAGGGGCCCGGGTACTTC

D gene: TRBD1
clone size: -
V gene: TRBV5-1
J gene: TRBJ2-4
CDR3 protein: CASSAGDRVNIQYF
CDR3 DNA: TGCGCCAGCAGCGCCGGGGACAGGGTAAACATTCAGTACTTC

D gene: -
clone size: -
V gene: TRBV29-1
J gene: TRBJ1-3
CDR3 protein: CSVRQASGNTIYF
CDR3 DNA: TGCAGCGTGCGACAGGCCTCTGGAAACACCATATATTTT

D gene: -
clone size: -
V gene: TRBV30
J gene: TRBJ1-2
CDR3 protein: CAWSPGTANGYTF
CDR3 DNA: TGTGCCTGGAGTCCGGGGACGGCGAATGGCTACACCTTC

D gene: -
clone size: -
V gene: TRBV4-2
J gene: TRBJ2-3
CDR3 protein: CASSQIDQSSTDTQYF
CDR3 DNA: TGTGCCAGCAGCCAAATCGACCAATCTAGCACAGATACGCAGTATTTT

D gene: -
clone size: -
V gene: TRBV28
J gene: TRBJ1-5
CDR3 protein: CASSLGPYSNQPQHF
CDR3 DNA: TGTGCCAGCAGTTTGGGGCCTTATAGCAATCAGCCCCAGCATTTT